The next 10 T cell receptor beta chains were all read from a single sample in a study of identical twins (dated by TCRdb to 2016 to 2017). Libraries were built with 5' RACE. Sequencing was carried out with an Illumina HiSeq 2000. TCRdb ran its own pipeline on the public reads, namely fastp trimming at Q25 and MiXCR clone calling, and kept in-frame beta chains. Duplicate CDR3 protein sequences are folded into a single record with the most common DNA and genes. In all, the sample holds hundreds of thousands of distinct CDR3 sequences, and about 12% of those were seen once. Together, the top ten hold 1.5% to 2% of the sample. The data were also submitted as part of a second study, on yellow fever vaccine responses in identical twins.

Sequencing was carried out using PBMCs. These receptors all come from a woman aged 18-35 years in good health.

V and J are TRBV7-9 and TRBJ2-7; no definite D call. CDR1 and CDR2 (germline): SEHNR, FQNEAQ (reference sequence). This CDR3 region has 14 residues. Trimming removed 4 bases at V and 3 bases at J, with 13 bases between. The CDR3 nucleotides read TGTGCCAGCAGCTCATATATGGCAGGCTACGAGCAGTACGTC. Translation gives CASSSYMAGYEQYV.

This clonotype was seen a handful of times. The chain couples TRBV10-2 to TRBJ2-7; TRBD2 aligns across 8 bases. Trimming at V came to 0 bases and at J to 0 bases, leaving 1 base not matched to a gene. This CDR3 is built from 15 residues. Germline values: CDR1 WSHSY, CDR2 SAAADI. CDR3 sequence (DNA): TGCGCCAGCAGTGAGTCCCTAGCGGGCTCCTACGAGCAGTACTTC. The encoded protein is CASSESLAGSYEQYF.

This clonotype was seen ten or more times. This chain connects TRBV7-2 to TRBJ2-3; 13 bases align to TRBD2. The CDR3 length is 17 residues. Germline V gene lookup returns CDR1 SGHTA and CDR2 FQGNSA. The V and J ends lost 1 base and 7 bases, in that order; junction bases with no gene match: 8. In nucleotides, the CDR3 is TGTGCCAGCAGCTTAGGACTAGCGGGAGGTTTGTTTTATACGCAGTATTTT. It codes for CASSLGLAGGLFYTQYF. Variable domain in full (rest from reference TRBV7-2 and TRBJ2-3): GAGVSQSPSNKVTEKGKDVELRCDPISGHTALYWYRQSLGQGLEFLIYFQGNSAPDKSGLPSDRFSAERTGGSVSTLTIQRTQQEDSAVYLCASSLGLAGGLFYTQYFGPGTRLTVL.

This clonotype appeared once. The genes are TRBV2 and TRBJ2-7, with 10 bases aligning to TRBD1. This CDR3 has 19 residues. CDR1 and CDR2 from the germline V gene are SNHLY and FYNNEI. V was clipped by 8 bases and J by 1 base; unmatched bases: 20. The CDR3, as DNA: TGTGCCAGCTGCCGTACCCAAACAACACCGGGACAGGGGTCCTACGAGCAGTACTTC. Translating gives CASCRTQTTPGQGSYEQYF.

This clonotype was observed a few times. The V call is TRBV29-1, the J call TRBJ2-7, with unresolved D. CDR3 length: 13 amino acids. Germline V CDR1 and CDR2: SQVTM, ANQGSEA. V was shortened by 4 bases and J by 1 base, with 11 bases between the two germline ends. The CDR3 loop is CSVGVNWSYEQYF. The CDR3 DNA follows: TGCAGCGTTGGCGTGAATTGGTCCTACGAGCAGTACTTC.

This clonotype was counted only a few times. The chain carries TRBV10-3 and TRBJ1-2; 8 positions agree with TRBD1. V was pared by 0 bases and J by 6 bases, with 3 bases of the junction left unmatched. The CDR3 runs to 14 residues. Per germline, CDR1 ENHRY and CDR2 SYGVKD. CDR3 nucleotides: TGTGCCATCAGTGAGTCGCAGGGGGCTGATGGCTACACCTTC. Protein sequence: CAISESQGADGYTF.

CDR3 in amino acids: CSATRYGELFF. CDR3 nucleotides: TGCAGTGCTACCAGATACGGGGAGCTGTTTTTT. The chain uses TRBV20-1 and TRBJ2-2; no clear D. From germline, CDR1 is DFQATT and CDR2 SNEGSKA (reference sequence). The CDR3 covers 11 residues. Trimming took off 4 bases at V and 7 bases at J, with 7 bases between the two ends.

This chain links TRBV14 with TRBJ1-1; 9 nucleotides match TRBD1. V shed 2 bases, J shed 4 bases, and the junction held 8 bases outside the gene matches. The germline CDR1 and CDR2 sequences are SGHDN and FVKESK. The CDR3 covers 16 residues. The CDR3 reads CASSQRTGVRVTEAFF. The DNA of the CDR3 is TGTGCCAGCAGCCAACGGACAGGGGTCCGGGTCACTGAAGCTTTCTTT.

This clonotype was detected a few times. V gene TRBV7-9 combines with J gene TRBJ1-2; 10 bases match TRBD1. This CDR3 is built from 15 residues. Trimming took 7 bases from V and 4 from J; bases not matched to a gene: 9. The germline gives CDR1 SEHNR, CDR2 FQNEAQ (reference sequence). DNA of the CDR3: TGTGCCAGCACCCCCCGGGACAGGGGCACCTATGGCTACACCTTC. Amino acid sequence: CASTPRDRGTYGYTF.

This clonotype was counted ten times or more. V is TRBV6-2 or TRBV6-3 and J is TRBJ1-1; a weak D match, TRBD1 (5 bases). This CDR3 is built from 15 residues. Germline loops: CDR1 MNHEY, CDR2 SVGEGT. V lost 7 bases and J 0 bases, leaving 15 bases between the germline ends. CDR3: CASTEDRVMNTEAFF. The CDR3 DNA sequence: TGTGCCAGCACCGAAGACAGAGTTATGAACACTGAAGCTTTCTTT.